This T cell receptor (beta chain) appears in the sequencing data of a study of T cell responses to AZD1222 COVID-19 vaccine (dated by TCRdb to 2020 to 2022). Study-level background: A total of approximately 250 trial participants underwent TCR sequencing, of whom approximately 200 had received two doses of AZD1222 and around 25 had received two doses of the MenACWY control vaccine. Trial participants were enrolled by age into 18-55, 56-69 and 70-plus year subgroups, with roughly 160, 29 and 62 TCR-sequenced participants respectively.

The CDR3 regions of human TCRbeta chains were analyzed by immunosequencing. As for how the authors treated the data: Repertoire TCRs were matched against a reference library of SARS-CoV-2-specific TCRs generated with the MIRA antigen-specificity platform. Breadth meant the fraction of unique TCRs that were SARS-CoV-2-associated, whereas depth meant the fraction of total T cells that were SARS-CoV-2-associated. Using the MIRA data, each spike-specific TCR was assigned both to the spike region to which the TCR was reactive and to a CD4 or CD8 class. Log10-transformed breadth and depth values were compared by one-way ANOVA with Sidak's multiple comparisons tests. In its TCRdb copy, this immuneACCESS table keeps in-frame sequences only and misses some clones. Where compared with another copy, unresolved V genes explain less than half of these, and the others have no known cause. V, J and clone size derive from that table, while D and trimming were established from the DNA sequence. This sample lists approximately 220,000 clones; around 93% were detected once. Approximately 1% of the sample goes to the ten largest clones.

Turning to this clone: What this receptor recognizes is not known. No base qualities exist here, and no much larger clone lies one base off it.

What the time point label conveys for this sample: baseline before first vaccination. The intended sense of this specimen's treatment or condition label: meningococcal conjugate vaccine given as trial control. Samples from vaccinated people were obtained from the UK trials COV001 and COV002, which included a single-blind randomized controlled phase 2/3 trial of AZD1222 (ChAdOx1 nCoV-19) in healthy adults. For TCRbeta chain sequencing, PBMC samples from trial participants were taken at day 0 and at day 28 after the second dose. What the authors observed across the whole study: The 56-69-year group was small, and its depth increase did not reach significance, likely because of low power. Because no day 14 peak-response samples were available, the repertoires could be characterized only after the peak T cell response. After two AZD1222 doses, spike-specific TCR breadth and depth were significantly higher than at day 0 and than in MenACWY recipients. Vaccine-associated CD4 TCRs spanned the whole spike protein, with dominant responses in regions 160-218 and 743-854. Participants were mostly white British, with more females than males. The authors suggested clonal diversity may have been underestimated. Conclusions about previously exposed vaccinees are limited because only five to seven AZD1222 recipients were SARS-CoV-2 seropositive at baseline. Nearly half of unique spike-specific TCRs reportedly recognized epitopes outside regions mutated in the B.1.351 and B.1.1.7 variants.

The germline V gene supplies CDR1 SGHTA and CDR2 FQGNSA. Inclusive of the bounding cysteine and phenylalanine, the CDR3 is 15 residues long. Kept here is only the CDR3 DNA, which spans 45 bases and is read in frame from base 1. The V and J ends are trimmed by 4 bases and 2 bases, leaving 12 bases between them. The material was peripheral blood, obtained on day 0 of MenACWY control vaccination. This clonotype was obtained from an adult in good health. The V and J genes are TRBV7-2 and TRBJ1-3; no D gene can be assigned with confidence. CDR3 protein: CASSSPPGAGNTIYF. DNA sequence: TGTGCCAGCAGCTCCCCGCCGGGAGCTGGAAACACCATATATTTT.